This TCR beta chain was captured by sequencing in a study of graft-versus-host responses after intestinal transplantation. Overall study findings and caveats: Peak levels of circulating GvH clones tracked with early post-transplant HvG declines.

About this clone: Its antigen is not known.

Using immunoSEQ multiplex PCR, the repertoire was profiled, and TCRdb retains in-frame clones only, with some absent. The sample contains 100,000 to 120,000 clones, around 95% of which appear only once. The receptor's source is a human donor who received an intestinal transplant. Material: unstimulated CD8+ T cells sorted from spleen or lymph node cells, obtained before intestinal transplant.

The CDR3 spells CASSLGKAYSWSLSYGYTF. CDR3 nucleotides: TGTGCCAGCAGCTTAGGGAAAGCTTATTCGTGGTCCCTTTCCTATGGCTACACCTTC. The V gene is TRBV11-2, the J gene TRBJ1-2; D gene uncertain. In germline, CDR1 is SGHAT, CDR2 FQNNGV. V lost 1 base, J lost 4 bases, and 25 bases lay in between. The CDR3 runs to 19 residues.